This T cell receptor beta chain appears in the sequencing data of a study of cytomegalovirus exposure and HLA in healthy donors. Primers included in the PCR were 60 Vbeta and 13 Jbeta primers. Profiled with immunoSEQ multiplex PCR; TCRdb holds only in-frame clones, not every one. The table records about 180,000 clones, about four fifths of them present only once. Overall study results and limits: DRB1 showed the most TCR associations and HLA-C the fewest in a later analysis, as rates varied by HLA locus.

The junction had 6 bases not matched to a gene; V was cut back by 2 bases and J by 0 bases. Germline V CDR1 and CDR2: SGHTA, FQGTGA. The CDR3 sequence is 16 residues long. Worth noting for this clone: Its specificity is unknown.

This chain connects TRBV7-3 to TRBJ1-1; 7 bases align to TRBD1. The receptor's source is a male donor in good health and CMV-seronegative. Sequenced: PBMCs. The CDR3 DNA is TGTGCCAGCAGCTTAGAGGGGGCCCTCATGAACACTGAAGCTTTCTTT. Translation gives CASSLEGALMNTEAFF.